What follows are 7 T cell receptor beta chains derived from one specimen sequenced in a study of identical twins listed by TCRdb under 2016. Preparation of the library involved 5' RACE. Sequenced using an Illumina HiSeq 2000. Through fastp at Q25 and MiXCR, TCRdb rebuilt clones from the public reads, retaining in-frame beta chains. Every entry covers one CDR3 protein and lists the most common genes and DNA from its rows. A total of more than 650,000 distinct CDR3 sequences appear in this sample, 5.5% to 6.5% of them only once. Of the sample, 1.5% to 2% is held by the ten largest clones. What was sequenced was naive T cells sorted from blood. The label giving this sample's cell subset or site can be read as: cells isolated with a human naive T-cell isolation kit. The receptors come from a man aged 18 to 30 in good health.

The genes are TRBV5-5 and TRBJ1-4, with D uncertain. The V and J ends lost 0 bases and 5 bases respectively, with 8 bases between them. The germline V gene encodes CDR1 SGHKS and CDR2 YYEKEE (reference sequence). The CDR3 spans 14 residues. The CDR3 sequence is CASSLEWTNEKLFF. CDR3 nucleotides: TGTGCCAGCAGCTTGGAGTGGACGAATGAAAAACTGTTTTTT.

The chain joins TRBV11-2 to TRBJ2-1; D is uncertain. This CDR3 is 14 amino acids long. Germline values: CDR1 SGHAT, CDR2 FQNNGV. Trimming cost V 1 base and J 5 bases, with 9 bases left between them. The CDR3 DNA sequence: TGTGCCAGCAGCTTAGTTTTGGTAAACAATGAGCAGTTCTTC. It specifies CASSLVLVNNEQFF.

This clonotype was detected only a few times. This rearrangement joins TRBV25-1 to TRBJ1-6; D uncertain. Germline V CDR1 and CDR2: MGHDK, SYGVNS. This CDR3 contains 15 residues. The V and J ends lost 3 bases and 7 bases respectively, with 13 bases between them. This CDR3 reads CASSENGLGNSPLHF. DNA for the CDR3: TGTGCCAGCAGTGAGAACGGACTGGGAAATTCACCCCTCCACTTT.

This clonotype occurred many times. This sequence joins TRBV2 and TRBJ1-1, with D unclear. V was trimmed by 3 bases and J by 1 base, leaving 15 bases between them. CDR1 and CDR2 from the germline V gene are SNHLY and FYNNEI. The CDR3 covers 16 residues. For the CDR3, the DNA is TGTGCCAGCAGTGATGGCGCCCTCGACGGGAACACTGAAGCTTTCTTT. Residues: CASSDGALDGNTEAFF.

In its sample, this clonotype was seen many times. One end of the junction is discordant with germline, which a read error may explain. V is TRBV4-3 and J is TRBJ2-7; TRBD1 aligns across 8 bases. The CDR3 length is 13 residues. Germline values: CDR1 LGHNA, CDR2 YSLEER. In DNA form, the CDR3 reads TGTGCCAGCAGTCAGGACAGGGTCTACGAGCAGTACTTC. Translation gives CASSQDRVYEQYF.

This clonotype showed up just a few times. The gene calls are TRBV28 and TRBJ1-1; D remains unclear. The CDR3 spans 14 residues. The ends were cut back, 4 bases at V and 0 bases at J, with 9 bases in the middle. Germline V gene lookup returns CDR1 MDHEN and CDR2 SYDVKM. CDR3 sequence reads: CASSYSTVNTEAFF. CDR3 nucleotides: TGTGCCAGCAGTTATTCGACCGTGAACACTGAAGCTTTCTTT.

A few counts support this clonotype. This chain connects TRBV5-1 to TRBJ1-6; D unresolved. Per the germline V gene, CDR1 is SGHRS and CDR2 is YFSETQ. Deletions cut 1 base from V and 6 bases from J, with 11 bases between. The length of the CDR3 is 15 residues. The CDR3 is CASSLSFDGNSPLHF. The CDR3 nucleotides read TGCGCCAGCAGCTTGTCATTCGACGGTAATTCACCCCTCCACTTT.